This T cell receptor beta chain is from a study of T cell responses to AZD1222 COVID-19 vaccine. Regarding the study as a whole: Only six or seven AZD1222 recipients were seropositive at baseline. Only after the peak T cell response were repertoires sampled.

As regards this clone: What it recognizes is unknown.

Method: immunoSEQ multiplex PCR; TCRdb's copy keeps in-frame clones and lacks some. The sample contains about 170,000 clones, 70% to 90% of which appear only once. Germline lookup yields CDR1 MNHEY and CDR2 SMNVEV (reference sequence). The CDR3 sequence is 16 residues long. Trimming took off 0 bases at V and 0 bases at J, with 8 bases between the two ends. The sequence was obtained from an adult who received the AZD1222 COVID-19 vaccine. The input for sequencing was peripheral blood, taken 28 days after the second AZD1222 dose. The chain uses TRBV27 and TRBJ1-4; D is uncertain. CDR3: CASSLSGFATNEKLFF. CDR3 nucleotides: TGTGCCAGCAGTTTATCTGGGTTTGCAACTAATGAAAAACTGTTTTTT.